The sequence of this T cell receptor beta chain was determined in a study of blood T cell repertoires in COVID-19. Study-level information: Whether acute or convalescent, the COVID-19 samples came from the United States, Italy and Spain. Nucleic acid was either cDNA or gDNA, and it came from T cells, B-cell-depleted T cells, or PBMCs.

Trimming cost V 9 bases and J 0 bases; bases outside gene matches: 1. Per germline, CDR1 LNHDA and CDR2 SQIVND (reference sequence). The CDR3 covers 14 residues. Sequencing used immunoSEQ multiplex PCR; TCRdb keeps in-frame clones, though not all of them. The table records around 92,000 clones, 89% of them present only once. The source is a woman of 80 years or more with active COVID-19. The chain uses TRBV19 and TRBJ2-2, with 10 bases identical to TRBD1. Sequenced sample: peripheral blood. The chain's CDR3 is CASGQGANTGELFF. The CDR3 nucleotides read TGTGCCAGCGGACAGGGGGCGAACACCGGGGAGCTGTTTTTT.